This TCR beta chain comes out of a study of T cell repertoires in cytomegalovirus infection. The wider study: The authors relied on CMV epitopes, both recently identified HLA-C-restricted and well-studied HLA-B-restricted. Indicated by public TCR beta signatures were CMV infection and matching HLA type. Study results and limitations: HLA-C-restricted CMV clonotypes gave the most frequent clonotype in two of eight donors. There were carriers of CMV plus the relevant HLA, and cumulative public TCR beta family frequency identified them.

Germline V CDR1 and CDR2: SGHVS, FNYEAQ. V was clipped by 0 bases and J by 4 bases; unmatched bases: 7. This CDR3 contains 16 residues. This clonotype was found a few times. As yet, its antigen is unknown. TCRdb reprocessed the reads with MiXCR, giving one entry per CDR3 protein. Of a few hundred thousand distinct CDR3 sequences in the sample, roughly a fifth were seen once. The clonotype originates from a human donor in good health (CMV status not recorded). Some clones in this sample may be carry-over from other donors' samples. This chain connects TRBV7-6 to TRBJ1-1; TRBD1 matches 8 bases. The input for sequencing was cultured PBMCs, taken from culture after CMV antigen stimulation. The CDR3 region is CASSLAGTGGATEAFF. CDR3 nucleotide sequence: TGTGCCAGCAGCTTAGCGGGGACAGGCGGGGCCACTGAAGCTTTCTTT.